This note documents a single T cell receptor beta chain sequence. Only in-frame clones appear in the TCRdb table, and some are missing; sequencing was by immunoSEQ multiplex PCR. This table has millions of clones, about 92% appearing once. The CDR3 loop spans 16 amino acids. The V gene end was trimmed by 6 bases and the J gene end by 0 bases; junction bases not matched to a gene: 6. Per germline, CDR1 SQVTM and CDR2 ANQGSEA. This entry belongs to a study of shared clonotypes between healthy human individuals. In the naive CD8 group, cells lacked CD45RO and were positively selected for CCR7, so terminally differentiated effector memory CD45RA+ cells were left out.

The clonotype was recovered from a man aged 18 to 35 in good health. Some clones in this sample may be carry-over from other donors' samples. V and J are TRBV29-1 and TRBJ2-6; 9 bases map to TRBD1. Input material: naive CD8+ T cells from PBMCs. The CDR3 DNA is TGCAGCGTGTTAGACAGGGGGGTCTCTGGGGCCAACGTCCTGACTTTC. The encoded protein is CSVLDRGVSGANVLTF.